This entry concerns a single TCR beta chain. The antigen this receptor binds is unknown. No per-base quality is available; no much larger clone lies one base away. This entry belongs to a study of blood T cell repertoires in COVID-19 (dated by TCRdb to 2018 to 2021). In terms of the full investigation: Samples covering the acute and convalescent phases of COVID-19 were provided by collaborators in the United States, Italy and Spain. The prospective study material was composed of cDNA or gDNA derived from T cells, B-cell-depleted T cells, or PBMCs. The dataset comprised deeply sampled blood TCRbeta repertoires from subjects exposed to, actively infected with, or recovered from COVID-19. The repertoires were made available in a free public database intended to serve as a resource for research on the immune response to SARS-CoV-2. Samples were obtained from the ongoing ImmuneRACE study (first 160 participants) and from 1,254 subjects provided by 6 global collaborators. The sample metadata nearly always contained a de-identified subject ID, COVID-19 status, age in years and sex. Where HLA class I and class II types were available, the types were taken from metadata supplied by the sample provider, not from assay-based typing.

TCRbeta CDR3 regions were amplified from genomic DNA by means of the immunoSEQ Assay, a bias-controlled multiplex PCR. In the source study's methods: The number of nucleated cells in each sample was estimated from the amplification of reference gene primers within the assay. Sequence reads were collapsed and filtered to measure the absolute abundance of every unique TCRbeta CDR3 rearrangement. For each sample, productive Simpson clonality was calculated as the square root of Simpson's diversity index across productive rearrangements. TCRdb limited this immuneACCESS table to in-frame rearrangements with V and J called. A share of clones is missing; checked studies link under half to unresolved V genes, and the rest is unexplained. From that table come the V and J calls and clone size; the DNA was used to work out D and trimming. In all, the sample holds over 140,000 clones, and roughly 84% of those were seen once. 3% to 4.5% of the sample comes from the top ten.

Study-level results and caveats: Clinical and demographic metadata were provided uncurated, with the amount varying by source and participant.

Collaborating institutions collected whole blood in K2EDTA tubes following their own protocols. For TCRbeta analysis, collaborator samples were shipped as frozen whole blood, as isolated PBMCs, or as DNA extracted from either sample type. Trimming leaves V shorter by 0 bases and J shorter by 3 bases, with the junction holding 2 bases beyond the gene matches. The germline V gene supplies CDR1 MRHNA and CDR2 SNTAGT. The CDR3 starts with the cysteine, ends with the phenylalanine, and has 15 residues. Kept here is only the CDR3 DNA, which spans 45 bases and is read in frame from base 1. The rearranged segments are TRBV6-4 and TRBJ2-3; the junction holds 8 bases that match TRBD2. Sequences were obtained from peripheral blood. This clonotype was obtained from an older woman with acute or convalescent COVID-19. CDR3 reads: CASSDSGTSTDTQYF. The base sequence is TGTGCCAGCAGTGACTCTGGGACTAGTACAGATACGCAGTATTTT.